This T cell receptor beta chain was captured in a study of identical twins. The study, taken as a whole, reports: Alpha sequences out of frame and shared by twins had excess low generation probability. There is a chance that invariant MAIT and iNKT cells partially muddied zero-insertion analyses. The models gave estimates that fell short of the out-of-frame TCR alpha sharing seen in monozygotic twins.

This clonotype was found many times. Its specificity is not known. Template switching added a universal primer binding site, and final cDNA carried unique molecular identifiers. TCRdb itself ran the 5' RACE reads through MiXCR, one entry per CDR3 protein. Of around 500,000 distinct CDR3 sequences in the sample, 13% to 15% were seen once. Germline values: CDR1 SGHTA, CDR2 FQGNSA. Trimming at V came to 4 bases and at J to 7 bases, leaving 9 bases not matched to a gene. The CDR3 runs 15 residues. These data are also associated with another study on yellow fever vaccine responses in identical twins.

This TCR derives from a woman under 30 in good health. Sequenced sample: CD4+ T cells sorted from blood. The V gene is TRBV7-2, the J gene TRBJ1-1; 10 bases line up with TRBD1. CDR3 loop: CASSWDRGGYDEAFF. The CDR3 DNA follows: TGTGCCAGCAGCTGGGACAGGGGAGGTTATGATGAAGCTTTCTTT.